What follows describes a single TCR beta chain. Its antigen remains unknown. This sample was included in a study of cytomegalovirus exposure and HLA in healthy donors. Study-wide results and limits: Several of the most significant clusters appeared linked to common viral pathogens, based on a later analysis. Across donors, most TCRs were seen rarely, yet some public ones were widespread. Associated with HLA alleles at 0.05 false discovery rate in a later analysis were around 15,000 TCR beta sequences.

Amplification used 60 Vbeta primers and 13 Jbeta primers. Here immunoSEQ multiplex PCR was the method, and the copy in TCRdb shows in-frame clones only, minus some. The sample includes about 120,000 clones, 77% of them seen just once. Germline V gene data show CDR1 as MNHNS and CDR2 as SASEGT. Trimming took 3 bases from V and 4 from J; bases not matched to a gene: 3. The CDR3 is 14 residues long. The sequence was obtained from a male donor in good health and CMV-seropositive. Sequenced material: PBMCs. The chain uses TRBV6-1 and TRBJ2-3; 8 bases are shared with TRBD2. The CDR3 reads CASSDGGASDTQYF. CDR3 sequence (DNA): TGTGCCAGCAGTGACGGGGGGGCCTCAGATACGCAGTATTTT.